The rows below give T cell receptor beta chains drawn from one sample of a study of OX40 agonist ivuxolimab in advanced cancers. Produced via immunoSEQ multiplex PCR; TCRdb's table is partial and in-frame only. Here the sample spans about 98,000 clones, around 88% being singletons. Sequenced material: CD4+ or CD8+ T cells sorted from blood, taken in a trial of the OX40 agonist ivuxolimab. Every receptor here comes from an adult with an advanced solid tumor such as melanoma, head and neck, liver or kidney cancer. CDR3s include the opening cysteine and the closing phenylalanine or tryptophan. The order of the fields is J gene, D gene, clone size, V gene, CDR3 protein, CDR3 DNA. D genes are given only for firm matches. Size tells how often a clone was seen (once, few, many) or the class of an expanded clone, and some rows leave it out.

TRBJ1-2 . . TRBV6-5 CASSYSPNRGYTF TGTGCCAGCAGTTACTCCCCTAATCGGGGCTACACCTTC
TRBJ1-6 TRBD1 . TRBV5-5 CASNLAGTDPLAPLHF TGTGCCAGCAACCTAGCCGGGACAGATCCTTTGGCACCCCTCCACTTT
TRBJ2-3 . few TRBV14 CASSQDGVTDTQYF TGTGCCAGCAGCCAAGATGGGGTTACAGATACGCAGTATTTT
TRBJ1-1 . . TRBV5-5 CASSSVMGEAFF TGTGCCAGCAGCTCAGTAATGGGTGAAGCTTTCTTT
TRBJ1-1 . . TRBV2 CASSERANTEAFF TGTGCCAGCAGTGAAAGGGCAAACACTGAAGCTTTCTTT
TRBJ1-2 TRBD1 . TRBV11-2 CASSHRDRGDYGYTF TGTGCCAGCAGCCACCGGGACAGGGGCGACTATGGCTACACCTTC
TRBJ2-1 . . TRBV7-2 CASSLVRGVEQFF TGTGCCAGCAGCTTAGTTAGGGGGGTTGAGCAGTTCTTC
TRBJ2-2 TRBD1 . TRBV6-6 CASSYSSGQGTGELFF TGTGCCAGCAGTTACTCGAGCGGACAGGGGACCGGGGAGCTGTTTTTT
TRBJ1-2 TRBD1 . TRBV7-2 CASSSRQGLNYGYTF TGTGCCAGCAGCTCCCGACAGGGATTGAACTATGGCTACACCTTC
TRBJ1-3 . . TRBV5-4 CASSLGGRSSGNTIYF TGTGCCAGCAGCTTGGGGGGACGGTCCTCTGGAAACACCATATATTTT
TRBJ2-5 . . TRBV5-1 CASSWGIQETQYF TGCGCCAGCAGCTGGGGGATCCAAGAGACCCAGTACTTC
TRBJ1-2 . . TRBV29-1 CSVHAPGFRGYTF TGCAGCGTACACGCCCCGGGGTTTCGTGGCTACACCTTC
TRBJ2-6 . . TRBV18 CASFYSGANVLTF TGTGCCAGCTTCTACTCTGGGGCCAACGTCCTGACTTTC
TRBJ2-3 TRBD2 . TRBV4-3 CASSQDVGGNTQYF TGCGCCAGCAGCCAAGATGTGGGGGGGAATACGCAGTATTTT
TRBJ1-1 . . TRBV5-1 CASSLGGVTFF TGCGCCAGCAGCTTGGGCGGGGTGACTTTCTTT
TRBJ2-7 . . TRBV19 CAIGRPGEQYF TGTGCCATAGGGCGCCCGGGCGAGCAGTACTTC
TRBJ2-7 . . TRBV5-1 CASSSQYEQYF TGCGCCAGCAGCTCTCAGTACGAGCAGTACTTC
TRBJ2-7 . . TRBV11-1 CASSFGSRYEQYF TGTGCCAGCAGCTTCGGATCCCGCTACGAGCAGTACTTC
TRBJ1-5 . . TRBV6-5 CASSYKGGGNQPQHF TGTGCCAGCAGTTACAAAGGAGGAGGCAATCAGCCCCAGCATTTT
TRBJ1-5 . . TRBV5-1 CASSADENQPQHF TGCGCCAGCAGCGCGGACGAGAATCAGCCCCAGCATTTT
TRBJ2-3 TRBD2 . TRBV2 CASSVGGGDDTQYF TGTGCCAGCAGTGTTGGCGGGGGGGACGATACGCAGTATTTT
TRBJ2-7 . . TRBV15 CATSRDQKLYEQYF TGTGCCACCAGCAGAGATCAAAAACTCTACGAGCAGTACTTC
TRBJ1-1 TRBD1 . TRBV5-4 CASSYRDRGDTEAFF TGTGCCAGCAGCTACCGGGACAGAGGGGACACTGAAGCTTTCTTT
TRBJ2-5 TRBD2 . TRBV7-2 CASSTSSGGGGETQYF TGTGCCAGCAGCACTTCTAGCGGGGGAGGTGGAGAGACCCAGTACTTC
TRBJ1-1 TRBD1 few TRBV10-3 CAISFDRGNTEAFF TGTGCCATCAGTTTCGACAGGGGGAACACTGAAGCTTTCTTT
TRBJ1-5 . . TRBV6-1 CASSEEGLQPQHF TGTGCCAGCAGTGAAGAGGGTCTGCAGCCCCAGCATTTT
TRBJ1-4 TRBD1 . TRBV19 CASNSRDRGKLFF TGTGCCAGTAACTCCCGGGACAGGGGTAAACTGTTTTTT
TRBJ2-2 . . TRBV29-1 CSVSGGNTGELFF TGCAGCGTCTCTGGTGGGAACACCGGGGAGCTGTTTTTT
TRBJ1-4 . . TRBV2 CASSEGTRGEKLFF TGTGCCAGCAGTGAAGGGACCCGGGGTGAAAAACTGTTTTTT
TRBJ1-2 TRBD1 . TRBV11-2 CASSLGGGQDGYTF TGTGCCAGCAGCTTAGGGGGGGGACAGGATGGCTACACCTTC
TRBJ1-2 . . TRBV7-8 CASSLEAAPARGYTF TGTGCCAGCAGCTTAGAGGCGGCACCGGCGCGGGGCTACACCTTC
TRBJ2-1 . . TRBV18 CASSNRDAKPDNEQFF TGTGCCAGCTCAAACCGGGACGCCAAACCTGACAATGAGCAGTTCTTC
TRBJ1-1 . few TRBV7-3 CASSFLKDTEAFF TGTGCCAGCAGCTTTCTTAAGGACACTGAAGCTTTCTTT
TRBJ2-1 . . TRBV2 CASSPYNEQFF TGTGCCAGCAGCCCCTACAATGAGCAGTTCTTC
TRBJ1-1 . . TRBV11-2 CASSLTGNTEAFF TGTGCCAGCAGCTTAACAGGAAACACTGAAGCTTTCTTT
TRBJ1-1 . few TRBV18 CASSPDSPQRRAFF TGTGCCAGCTCACCAGATTCTCCCCAGAGGAGAGCTTTCTTT
TRBJ1-1 . . TRBV4-1 CASKGLLKNTEAFF TGCGCCAGCAAAGGGCTCTTAAAGAACACTGAAGCTTTCTTT
TRBJ1-4 . . TRBV6-1 CASSDSGTNEKLFF TGTGCCAGCAGTGACTCAGGGACTAATGAAAAACTGTTTTTT
TRBJ1-4 TRBD1 . TRBV4-2 CASSQQGATNEKLFF TGTGCCAGCAGCCAACAGGGGGCAACTAATGAAAAACTGTTTTTT
TRBJ2-4 . . TRBV6-1 CASSEGLVGGTLAKNIQYF TGTGCCAGCAGTGAAGGGCTAGTGGGGGGCACACTAGCCAAAAACATTCAGTACTTC
TRBJ1-1 . . TRBV6-5 CASSWGRNTEAFF TGTGCCAGCAGTTGGGGCAGGAACACTGAAGCTTTCTTT
TRBJ2-5 TRBD1 . TRBV6-5 CASSYPGTGGQTQYF TGTGCCAGCAGTTACCCCGGGACAGGGGGGCAGACCCAGTACTTC
TRBJ2-1 . . TRBV7-2 CASSLVRAGSQFF TGTGCCAGCAGCTTAGTTCGGGCAGGGTCTCAGTTCTTC
TRBJ2-5 TRBD2 . TRBV11-3 CASSLDGLGPGETQYF TGTGCCAGCAGCTTAGATGGACTAGGGCCTGGAGAGACCCAGTACTTC